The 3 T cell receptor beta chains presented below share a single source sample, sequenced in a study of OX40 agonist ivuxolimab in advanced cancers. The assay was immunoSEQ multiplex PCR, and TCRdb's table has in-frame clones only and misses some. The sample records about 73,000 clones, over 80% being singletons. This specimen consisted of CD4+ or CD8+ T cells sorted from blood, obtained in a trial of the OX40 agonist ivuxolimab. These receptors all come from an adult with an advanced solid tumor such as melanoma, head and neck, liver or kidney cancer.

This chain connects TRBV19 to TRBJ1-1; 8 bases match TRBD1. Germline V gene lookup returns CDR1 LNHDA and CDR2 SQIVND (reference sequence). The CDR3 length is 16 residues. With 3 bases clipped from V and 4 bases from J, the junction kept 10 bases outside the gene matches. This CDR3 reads CASSILFDRGGTEAFF. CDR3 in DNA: TGTGCCAGTAGTATTTTATTCGACAGGGGCGGCACTGAAGCTTTCTTT.

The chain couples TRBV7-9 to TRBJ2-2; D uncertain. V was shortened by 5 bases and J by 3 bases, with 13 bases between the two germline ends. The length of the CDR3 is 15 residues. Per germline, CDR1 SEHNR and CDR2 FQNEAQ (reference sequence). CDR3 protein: CASSPHRRDTGELFF. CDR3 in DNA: TGTGCCAGCAGCCCCCACCGCCGGGACACCGGGGAGCTGTTTTTT.

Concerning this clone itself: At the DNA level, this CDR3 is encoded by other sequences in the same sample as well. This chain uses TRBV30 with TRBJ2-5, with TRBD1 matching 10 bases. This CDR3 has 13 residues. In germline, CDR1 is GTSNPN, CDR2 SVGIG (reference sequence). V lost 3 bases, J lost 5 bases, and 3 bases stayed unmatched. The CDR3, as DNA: TGTGCCTGGAGCCGGGACAGGGGTGAGACCCAGTACTTC. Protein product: CAWSRDRGETQYF.